These T cell receptor beta chains were read from a single sample in a study of T cell responses to AZD1222 COVID-19 vaccine. Clones were sequenced by immunoSEQ multiplex PCR, and TCRdb holds only the in-frame ones, with some missing. The sample holds about 77,000 clones, about 92% seen once. Sequencing used peripheral blood, obtained 28 days after the second AZD1222 dose. The receptors originated from an adult who received the AZD1222 COVID-19 vaccine. CDR3s include the opening cysteine and the closing phenylalanine or tryptophan. A D gene is named only where the DNA matches it firmly. Clone sizes are given selectively: once, few, many, or a class where the clone is expanded.

>TRBJ2-7|TRBD2|-|TRBV6-6
TGTGCCAGCAGGACGGGGACTAGCGTGAGGTACGAGCAGTACTTC
CASRTGTSVRYEQYF
>TRBJ2-6|-|-|TRBV30
TGTGCCTGGGGGAAGTCTGCTGGGGCCAACGTCCTGACTTTC
CAWGKSAGANVLTF
>TRBJ1-3|-|-|TRBV5-1
TGCGCCAGCAGCCGAGGCCAAGGGGTGGGAGGAAACACCATATATTTT
CASSRGQGVGGNTIYF
>TRBJ2-7|-|-|TRBV28
TGTGCCAGCAGTTTAAGACTCCTATCCTACGAGCAGTACTTC
CASSLRLLSYEQYF
>TRBJ1-1|-|once|TRBV5-1
TGCGCCAGCAGCTTGGCCCAGGGGAGCACTGAAGCTTTCTTT
CASSLAQGSTEAFF
>TRBJ2-2|TRBD2|-|TRBV4-1
TGCGCCAGCAGCCTCCTTCCCGGACTAGCGGGAGGGCCGGCCGGGGAGCTGTTTTTT
CASSLLPGLAGGPAGELFF
>TRBJ1-1|-|once|TRBV7-9
TGTGCCAGCAGCTCCCCCGGGAACACTGAAGCTTTCTTT
CASSSPGNTEAFF
>TRBJ2-5|TRBD1|-|TRBV30
TGTGCCTGGAGTCCAGGGGGAGAGACCCAGTACTTC
CAWSPGGETQYF
>TRBJ2-3|TRBD2|-|TRBV28
TGTGCCAGCAGTTCCCGCGGGGGACTAGCAAAGTCAGATACGCAGTATTTT
CASSSRGGLAKSDTQYF
>TRBJ1-5|-|-|TRBV28
TGTGCCAGCAGTTTCCCGGACGGTAGCAATCAGCCCCAGCATTTT
CASSFPDGSNQPQHF
>TRBJ2-7|TRBD2|-|TRBV2
TGTGCCAGCAGTCCGGGACTAGACTCCTACGAGCAGTACTTC
CASSPGLDSYEQYF
>TRBJ2-7|TRBD2|few|TRBV11-2
TGTGCCAGCAGCTTAGGCCGCGGGGGAACGGGTCCTTCCTACGAGCAGTACTTC
CASSLGRGGTGPSYEQYF
>TRBJ2-7|TRBD1|-|TRBV11-3
TGTGCCAGCAGCAGCCCGGGACAGGGCTACGAGCAGTACTTC
CASSSPGQGYEQYF
>TRBJ1-5|-|-|TRBV11-2
TGTGCCAGCAGCTTTGAGAGGGATCAGCCCCAGCATTTT
CASSFERDQPQHF
>TRBJ2-5|TRBD2|-|TRBV9
TGTGCCAGCAGCGTAGCGAGTAGCGGGGATGAAGAGACCCAGTACTTC
CASSVASSGDEETQYF
>TRBJ2-2|-|-|TRBV25-1
TGTGCCAGCAGTGCGGGCTCCGGGGAGCTGTTTTTT
CASSAGSGELFF
>TRBJ2-7|TRBD2|-|TRBV7-2
TGTGCCAGCAGCTTAGCGACTAGCGGGAGAGGCGAGCAGTACTTC
CASSLATSGRGEQYF
>TRBJ2-3|TRBD2|-|TRBV6-2/TRBV6-3
TGTGCCAGCAGTTCACGCGGGGGGAGCACAGATACGCAGTATTTT
CASSSRGGSTDTQYF
>TRBJ1-2|-|-|TRBV7-8
TGTGCCAGCAGCTCGCGGCGGGCAGGCGCTGGTGGTAGGGGTGATGGCTACACCTTC
CASSSRRAGAGGRGDGYTF
>TRBJ2-1|TRBD2|-|TRBV5-8
TGTGCCAGCAGCCTATTGACTAGCGGGAGCTCCTACAATGAGCAGTTCTTC
CASSLLTSGSSYNEQFF
>TRBJ2-2|-|few|TRBV6-5
TGTGCCAGCAGTCTGGGGCAGGGGAGTGCCGGGGAGCTGTTTTTT
CASSLGQGSAGELFF
>TRBJ1-2|-|-|TRBV5-1
TGCGCCAGCAGCACAGACAGGCCTTTGAGCTATGGCTACACCTTC
CASSTDRPLSYGYTF